The sequence of this T cell receptor (beta chain) was determined in a study of OX40 agonist ivuxolimab in advanced cancers. This clone appeared once. Sequencing used immunoSEQ multiplex PCR; TCRdb keeps in-frame clones, though not all of them. The table has some 61,000 clones, under 90% seen once. Source: CD4+ or CD8+ T cells sorted from blood, taken in a trial of the OX40 agonist ivuxolimab. The clonotype was recovered from an adult with an advanced solid tumor such as melanoma, head and neck, liver or kidney cancer.

The CDR3, as DNA: TGTGCCCGAGCCCCGGGACAGGGGTTTGAGCAGTTCTTC. This encodes CARAPGQGFEQFF. J is TRBJ2-1 and V is TRBV30, with 10 nucleotides matching TRBD1. The V segment lost 8 bases and the J segment 9 bases; nucleotides outside the gene matches: 10. CDR1 and CDR2 from the germline V gene are GTSNPN and SVGIG (reference sequence). The CDR3 runs to 13 residues. The complete variable domain, with remaining parts taken from reference TRBV30 and TRBJ2-1, reads SQTIHQWPATLVQPVGSPLSLECTVEGTSNPNLYWYRQAAGRGLQLLFYSVGIGQISSEVPQNLSASRPQDRQFILSSKKLLLSDSGFYLCARAPGQGFEQFFGPGTRLTVL.